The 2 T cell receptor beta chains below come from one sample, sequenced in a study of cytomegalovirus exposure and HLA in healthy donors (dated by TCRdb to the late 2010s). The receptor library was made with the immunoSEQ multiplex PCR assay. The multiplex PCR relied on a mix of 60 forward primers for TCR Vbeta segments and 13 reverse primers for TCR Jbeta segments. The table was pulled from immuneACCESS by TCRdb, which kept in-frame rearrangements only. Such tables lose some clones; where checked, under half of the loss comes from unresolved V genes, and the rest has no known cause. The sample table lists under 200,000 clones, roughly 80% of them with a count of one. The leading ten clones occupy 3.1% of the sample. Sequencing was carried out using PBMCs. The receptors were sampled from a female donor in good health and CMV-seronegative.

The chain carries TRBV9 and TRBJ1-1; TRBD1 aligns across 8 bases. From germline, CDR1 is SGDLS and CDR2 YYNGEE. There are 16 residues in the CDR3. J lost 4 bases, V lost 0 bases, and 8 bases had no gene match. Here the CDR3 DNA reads TGTGCCAGCAGCGTAGTAACAGGGGGTTCTATCACTGAAGCTTTCTTT. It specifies CASSVVTGGSITEAFF.

CDR3 sequence (DNA): TGTGCCAGCAGCCCCCTAACAGGGCTTGACGAGCAGTACTTC. It yields the protein CASSPLTGLDEQYF. This chain uses TRBV9 with TRBJ2-7, with D possibly being TRBD1 (6 bases). Trimming took off 4 bases at V and 5 bases at J, with 16 bases between the two ends. The CDR3 length is 14 residues. CDR1 is SGDLS, CDR2 YYNGEE, per germline.